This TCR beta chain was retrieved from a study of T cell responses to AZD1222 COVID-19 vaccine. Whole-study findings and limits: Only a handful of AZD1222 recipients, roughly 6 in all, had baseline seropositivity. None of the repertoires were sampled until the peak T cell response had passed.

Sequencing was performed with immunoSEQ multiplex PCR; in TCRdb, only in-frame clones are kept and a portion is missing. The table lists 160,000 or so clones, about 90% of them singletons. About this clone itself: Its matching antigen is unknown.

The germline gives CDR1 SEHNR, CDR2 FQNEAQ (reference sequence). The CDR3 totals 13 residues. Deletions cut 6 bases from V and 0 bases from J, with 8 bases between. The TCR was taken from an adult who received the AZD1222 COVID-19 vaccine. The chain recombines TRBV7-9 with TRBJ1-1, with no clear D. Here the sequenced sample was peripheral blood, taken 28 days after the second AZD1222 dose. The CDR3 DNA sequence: TGTGCCAGCAGTCCCGAAGTGAACACTGAAGCTTTCTTT. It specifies CASSPEVNTEAFF.